These T cell receptor beta chains were read from a single sample in a study of cytomegalovirus exposure and HLA in healthy donors. Using immunoSEQ multiplex PCR, the repertoire was profiled, and TCRdb retains in-frame clones only, with some absent. The table includes 160,000 or so clones, approximately 86% detected once. Specimen: PBMCs. The origin of the receptors is a young woman in good health and CMV-seronegative. Both conserved end residues are part of each CDR3. D genes are given only for firm matches. Only part of the rows carry a size: once, few, many, or a class if the clone is expanded.

D,size,J,V,DNA,CDR3
-,once,TRBJ1-5,TRBV2,TGTGCCAGCAGTGAATACAGGGATCAGCCCCAGCATTTT,CASSEYRDQPQHF
-,once,TRBJ2-7,TRBV30,TGTGCCTCCCCAGGGACAAACGAGCAGTACTTC,CASPGTNEQYF
-,-,TRBJ2-5,TRBV2,TGTGCCAGCCCGAGGGACTCGCGAGAGACCCAGTACTTC,CASPRDSRETQYF
-,few,TRBJ2-7,TRBV6-5,TGTGCCAGCAGTTACAAACAGCACTACGAGCAGTACTTC,CASSYKQHYEQYF
-,-,TRBJ2-5,TRBV14,TGTGCCAGCAGCCAAGATCTGAGGACTGGAAGCCAAGAGACCCAGTACTTC,CASSQDLRTGSQETQYF
-,-,TRBJ1-2,TRBV28,TGTGCCAGCGGCGATGCAGGGTGGGCGGGCTACACCTTC,CASGDAGWAGYTF
TRBD1,-,TRBJ2-7,TRBV5-1,TGCGCCAGCAGCTTGGCTGGGGACAGGTTCTACGAGCAGTACTTC,CASSLAGDRFYEQYF
-,once,TRBJ2-5,TRBV6-1,TGTGCCAGCATTAGATATTGGACAAGTTCAGAGACCCAGTACTTC,CASIRYWTSSETQYF
TRBD2,-,TRBJ2-5,TRBV5-1,TGCGCCAGCAGCTTGGGGACTAGCGGGAGGGTAGGCCAAGAGACCCAGTACTTC,CASSLGTSGRVGQETQYF
TRBD2,-,TRBJ2-1,TRBV19,TGTGCCAGTAGTATTTTCGGGGGGATTGGCAATGAGCAGTTCTTC,CASSIFGGIGNEQFF
TRBD1,once,TRBJ1-5,TRBV7-9,TGTGCCAGCAGCCCATCCTGGACAGGGGGTTTGGTTCAGCCCCAGCATTTT,CASSPSWTGGLVQPQHF
-,-,TRBJ2-1,TRBV28,TGTGCCAGCAGCCCCAGGGTATACAATGAGCAGTTCTTC,CASSPRVYNEQFF
TRBD2,once,TRBJ2-1,TRBV2,TGTGCCAGCAGGGGGACTAGCGGCTACAATGAGCAGTTCTTC,CASRGTSGYNEQFF
-,-,TRBJ2-7,TRBV7-8,TGTGCCAGCAGCTTAGGGGGCGGGAACGAGCAGTACTTC,CASSLGGGNEQYF
-,-,TRBJ2-5,TRBV9,TGTGCCAGCCTGGACGGGAGACAAGAGACCCAGTACTTC,CASLDGRQETQYF
TRBD1,-,TRBJ2-1,TRBV28,TGTGCCAGCAGTTTAATGGACAGGGAGGTAGGGGAGCAGTTCTTC,CASSLMDREVGEQFF
TRBD1,-,TRBJ2-7,TRBV6-5,TGTGCCAGCAGCGGGACAGGGCCCTCCTACGAGCAGTACTTC,CASSGTGPSYEQYF
TRBD1,-,TRBJ2-2,TRBV11-3,TGTGCCAGCAGCCCTGGGACAGCAGACACCGGGGAGCTGTTTTTT,CASSPGTADTGELFF
-,-,TRBJ1-6,TRBV5-1,TGCGCCAGCAGGGGGGCGTTGGATTCACCCCTCCACTTT,CASRGALDSPLHF
-,-,TRBJ1-2,TRBV19,TGTGCCAGTAGCAACAGGTCGGACTATGGCTACACCTTC,CASSNRSDYGYTF
-,-,TRBJ1-2,TRBV7-9,TGTGCCAGCAGTACAGGGCCCATTGACACCTTC,CASSTGPIDTF
TRBD1,-,TRBJ2-5,TRBV28,TGTGCCAGCAGCAAGACAGGGGGCGCAGAGACCCAGTACTTC,CASSKTGGAETQYF
-,-,TRBJ2-7,TRBV30,TGTGCCTGGAGTGTACCCCATAGACTGGTCTTAGACTACGAGCAGTACTTC,CAWSVPHRLVLDYEQYF
-,-,TRBJ1-1,TRBV6-5,TGTGCCAGCAGTTACCAGGTCGGCGCCACTGAAGCTTTCTTT,CASSYQVGATEAFF
-,once,TRBJ1-1,TRBV11-2,TGTGCCAGCAGCCCCGGGAGGGCCGCGAGTGAAGCTTTCTTT,CASSPGRAASEAFF
-,-,TRBJ2-7,TRBV5-6,TGTGCCAGCAGCTCACCCGCCAGGTACGAGCAGTACTTC,CASSSPARYEQYF
-,-,TRBJ2-3,TRBV9,TGTGCCAGCTCGCGTGCTAGCACAGATACGCAGTATTTT,CASSRASTDTQYF
-,-,TRBJ2-1,TRBV30,TGTGCCTGGAGTGGGGGAGAGGTGTTCTTC,CAWSGGEVFF
-,-,TRBJ2-7,TRBV2,TGTGCCAGCAGTGAAGGGAGATACGAGCAGTACTTC,CASSEGRYEQYF
TRBD1,-,TRBJ1-4,TRBV7-2,TGTGCCAGCCACCGGGGGCAGGGGGGTAATGAAAAACTGTTTTTT,CASHRGQGGNEKLFF
-,-,TRBJ2-7,TRBV15,TGTGCCACCAGCAGTCGAGGGAGTTACGAGCAGTACTTC,CATSSRGSYEQYF
TRBD1,-,TRBJ1-3,TRBV10-3,TGTGCCACCAGAGCCGGGACAGGGAAGAACACCATATATTTT,CATRAGTGKNTIYF
-,-,TRBJ1-1,TRBV9,TGTGCCAGCAGCGTAGTAGGGGATACTGAAGCTTTCTTT,CASSVVGDTEAFF
-,-,TRBJ2-3,TRBV27,TGTGCCAGCCGGGAGGGGGCCCCGGATACGCAGTATTTT,CASREGAPDTQYF
TRBD2,-,TRBJ2-7,TRBV28,TGTGCCAGCAGTTTTACTAGCGGGAGGGGATACGAGCAGTACTTC,CASSFTSGRGYEQYF
TRBD2,few,TRBJ2-2,TRBV6-1,TGTGCCAGCAGGGCTAGCGGGAGGGGAACCGGGGAGCTGTTTTTT,CASRASGRGTGELFF
-,-,TRBJ1-6,TRBV14,TGTGCCAGCAGCCAGGATCCAGGGGTCATCTCACCCCTCCACTTT,CASSQDPGVISPLHF
-,-,TRBJ2-1,TRBV27,TGTGCCAGCAGTTTGTGGGGGGGGCGTGAGCAGTTCTTC,CASSLWGGREQFF